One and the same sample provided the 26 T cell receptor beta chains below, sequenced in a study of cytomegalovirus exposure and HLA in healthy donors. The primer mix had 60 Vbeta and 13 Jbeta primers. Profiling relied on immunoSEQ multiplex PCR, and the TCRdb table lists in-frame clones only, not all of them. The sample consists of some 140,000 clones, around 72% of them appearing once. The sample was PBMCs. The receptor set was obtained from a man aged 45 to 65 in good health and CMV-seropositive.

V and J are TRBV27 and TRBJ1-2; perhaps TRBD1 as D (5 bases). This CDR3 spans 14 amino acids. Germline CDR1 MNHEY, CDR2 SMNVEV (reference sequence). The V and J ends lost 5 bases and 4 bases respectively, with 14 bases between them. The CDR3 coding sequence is TGTGCCAGCAGTCAGCAGGGAGGTGCCTATGGCTACACCTTC. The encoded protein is CASSQQGGAYGYTF.

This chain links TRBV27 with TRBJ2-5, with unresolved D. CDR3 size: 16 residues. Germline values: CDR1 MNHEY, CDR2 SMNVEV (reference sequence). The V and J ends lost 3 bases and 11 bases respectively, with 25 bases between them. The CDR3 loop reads CASSFPPNLLLQEQYF. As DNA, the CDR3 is TGTGCCAGCAGTTTCCCCCCGAATCTCCTACTCCAAGAGCAGTACTTC.

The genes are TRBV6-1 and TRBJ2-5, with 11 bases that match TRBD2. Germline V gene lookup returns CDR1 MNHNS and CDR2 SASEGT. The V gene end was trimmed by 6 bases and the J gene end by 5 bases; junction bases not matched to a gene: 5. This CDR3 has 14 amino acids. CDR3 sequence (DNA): TGTGCCAGCAGGATAGCGGGGGGGCCGGAGACCCAGTACTTC. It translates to CASRIAGGPETQYF.

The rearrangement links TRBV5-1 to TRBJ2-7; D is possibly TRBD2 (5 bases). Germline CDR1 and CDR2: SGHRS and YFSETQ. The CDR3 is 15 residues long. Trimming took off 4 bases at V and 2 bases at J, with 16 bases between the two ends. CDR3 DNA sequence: TGCGCCAGCAGCCTCGGAGCGGTAACTACCTACGAGCAGTACTTC. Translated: CASSLGAVTTYEQYF.

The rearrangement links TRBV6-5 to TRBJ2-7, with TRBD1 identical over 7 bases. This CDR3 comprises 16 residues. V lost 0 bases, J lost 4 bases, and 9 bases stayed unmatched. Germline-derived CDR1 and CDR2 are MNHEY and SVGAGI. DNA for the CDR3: TGTGCCAGCAGTTACTCGAGTATAAGGGACAGTTACGAGCAGTACTTC. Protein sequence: CASSYSSIRDSYEQYF.

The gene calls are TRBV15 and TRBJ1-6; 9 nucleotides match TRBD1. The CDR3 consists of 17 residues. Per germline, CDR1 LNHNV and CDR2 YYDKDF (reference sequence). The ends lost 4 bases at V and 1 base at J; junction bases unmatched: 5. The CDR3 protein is CATSITGGRSYNSPLHF. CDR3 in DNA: TGTGCCACCAGCATTACAGGGGGCAGATCCTATAATTCACCCCTCCACTTT.

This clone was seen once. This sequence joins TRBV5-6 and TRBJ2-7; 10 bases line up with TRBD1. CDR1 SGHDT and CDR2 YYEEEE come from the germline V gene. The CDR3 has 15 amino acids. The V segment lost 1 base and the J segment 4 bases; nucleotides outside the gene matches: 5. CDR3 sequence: CASSLFGTGEYEQYF. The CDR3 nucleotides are TGTGCCAGCAGCTTGTTTGGGACAGGGGAGTACGAGCAGTACTTC.

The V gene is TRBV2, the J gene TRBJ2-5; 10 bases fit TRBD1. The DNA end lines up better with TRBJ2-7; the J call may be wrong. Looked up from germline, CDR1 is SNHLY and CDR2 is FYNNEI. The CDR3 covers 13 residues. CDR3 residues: CASTGQGGYEQYF. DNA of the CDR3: TGTGCCAGCACTGGACAGGGGGGATACGAGCAGTACTTC.

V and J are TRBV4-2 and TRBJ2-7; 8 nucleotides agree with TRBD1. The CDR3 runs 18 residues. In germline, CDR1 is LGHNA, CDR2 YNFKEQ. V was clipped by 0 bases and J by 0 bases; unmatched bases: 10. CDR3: CASSQDIPGQGVSYEQYF. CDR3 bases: TGTGCCAGCAGCCAAGATATCCCAGGACAGGGAGTCTCCTACGAGCAGTACTTC.

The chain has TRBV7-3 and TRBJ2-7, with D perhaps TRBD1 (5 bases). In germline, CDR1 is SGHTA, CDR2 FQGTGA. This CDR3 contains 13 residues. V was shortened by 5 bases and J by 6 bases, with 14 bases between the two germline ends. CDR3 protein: CASSPQGTGEQYF. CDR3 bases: TGTGCCAGCAGCCCCCAGGGAACAGGCGAGCAGTACTTC. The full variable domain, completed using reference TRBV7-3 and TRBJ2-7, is GAGVSQTPSNKVTEKGKYVELRCDPISGHTALYWYRQSLGQGPEFLIYFQGTGAADDSGLPNDRFFAVRPEGSVSTLKIQRTERGDSAVYLCASSPQGTGEQYFGPGTRLTVT.

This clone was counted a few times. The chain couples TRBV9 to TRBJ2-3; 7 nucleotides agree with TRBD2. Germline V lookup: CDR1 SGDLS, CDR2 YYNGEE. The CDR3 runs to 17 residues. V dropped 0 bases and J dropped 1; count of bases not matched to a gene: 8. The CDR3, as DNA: TGTGCCAGCAGCGTAGACCCCGACCGGGGGGGCACAGATACGCAGTATTTT. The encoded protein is CASSVDPDRGGTDTQYF.

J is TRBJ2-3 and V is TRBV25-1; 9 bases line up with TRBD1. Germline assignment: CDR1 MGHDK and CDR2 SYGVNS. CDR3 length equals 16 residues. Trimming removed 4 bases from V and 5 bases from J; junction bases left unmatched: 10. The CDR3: CASSAPLGQGEDTQYF. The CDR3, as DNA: TGTGCCAGCAGTGCGCCGTTGGGACAGGGTGAAGATACGCAGTATTTT.

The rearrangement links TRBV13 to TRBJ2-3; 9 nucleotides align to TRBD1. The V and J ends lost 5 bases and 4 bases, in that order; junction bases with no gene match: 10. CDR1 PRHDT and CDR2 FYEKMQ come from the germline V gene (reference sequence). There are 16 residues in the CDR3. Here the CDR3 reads CASSNGRTGAPDTQYF. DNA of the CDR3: TGTGCCAGCAGCAACGGAAGGACAGGGGCGCCAGATACGCAGTATTTT.

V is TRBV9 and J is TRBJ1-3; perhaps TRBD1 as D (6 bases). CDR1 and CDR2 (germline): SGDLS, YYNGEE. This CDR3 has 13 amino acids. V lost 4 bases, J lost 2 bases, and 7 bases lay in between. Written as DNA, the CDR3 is TGTGCCAGCAGCCCAGGGGCTGGAAACACCATATATTTT. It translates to CASSPGAGNTIYF.

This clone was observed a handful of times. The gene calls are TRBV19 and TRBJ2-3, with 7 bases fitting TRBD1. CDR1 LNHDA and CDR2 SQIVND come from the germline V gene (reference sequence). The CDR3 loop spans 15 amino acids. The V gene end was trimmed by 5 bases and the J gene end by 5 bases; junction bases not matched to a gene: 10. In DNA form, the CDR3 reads TGTGCCAGTAGTTCTGACAGGGTTATGGGAGATACGCAGTATTTT. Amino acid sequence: CASSSDRVMGDTQYF. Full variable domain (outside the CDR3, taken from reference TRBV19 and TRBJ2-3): DGGITQSPKYLFRKEGQNVTLSCEQNLNHDAMYWYRQDPGQGLRLIYYSQIVNDFQKGDIAEGYSVSREKKESFPLTVTSAQKNPTAFYLCASSSDRVMGDTQYFGPGTRLTVL.

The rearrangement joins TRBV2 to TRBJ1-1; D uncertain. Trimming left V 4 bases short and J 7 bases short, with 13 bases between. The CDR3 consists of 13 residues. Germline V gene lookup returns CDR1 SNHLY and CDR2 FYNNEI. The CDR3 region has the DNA TGTGCCAGCAGTGGCTCAATGGGAGGTGAAGCTTTCTTT. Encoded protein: CASSGSMGGEAFF.

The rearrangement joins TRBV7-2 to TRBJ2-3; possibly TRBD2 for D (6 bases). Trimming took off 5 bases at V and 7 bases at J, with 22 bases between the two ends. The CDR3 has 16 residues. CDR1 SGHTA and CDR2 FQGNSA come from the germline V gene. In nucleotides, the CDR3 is TGTGCCAGCAGCCTACCCGGGGTAGCGGCCAGGCATACGCAGTATTTT. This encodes CASSLPGVAARHTQYF.

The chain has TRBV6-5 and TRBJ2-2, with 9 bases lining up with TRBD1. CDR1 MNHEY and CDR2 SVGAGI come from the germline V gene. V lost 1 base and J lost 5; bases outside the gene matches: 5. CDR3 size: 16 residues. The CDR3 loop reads CASSYLAGTGTGELFF. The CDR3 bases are TGTGCCAGCAGTTACTTGGCCGGGACAGGGACCGGGGAGCTGTTTTTT.

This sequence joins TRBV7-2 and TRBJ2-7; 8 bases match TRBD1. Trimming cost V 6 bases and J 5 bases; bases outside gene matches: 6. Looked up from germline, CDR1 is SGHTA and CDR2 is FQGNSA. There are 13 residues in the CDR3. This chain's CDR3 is CASRYRGFDEQYF. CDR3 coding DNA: TGTGCCAGCAGATACAGGGGGTTCGACGAGCAGTACTTC.

CDR3: CAGPGTSSMNTEAFF. Here the CDR3 DNA reads TGTGCCGGACCAGGGACATCCTCTATGAACACTGAAGCTTTCTTT. V usage is TRBV21-1 and J usage is TRBJ1-1; TRBD1, the table's D call, lacks a check against the DNA. TRBV21-1 is a known pseudogene. The CDR3 runs to 15 residues.

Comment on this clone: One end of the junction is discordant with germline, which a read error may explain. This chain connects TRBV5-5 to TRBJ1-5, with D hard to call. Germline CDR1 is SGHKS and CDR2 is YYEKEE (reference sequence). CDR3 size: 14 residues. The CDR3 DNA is TGTGCCAGCAGCTTGGATTTGGGCCTTCAGGCCCAGCATTTT. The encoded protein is CASSLDLGLQAQHF.

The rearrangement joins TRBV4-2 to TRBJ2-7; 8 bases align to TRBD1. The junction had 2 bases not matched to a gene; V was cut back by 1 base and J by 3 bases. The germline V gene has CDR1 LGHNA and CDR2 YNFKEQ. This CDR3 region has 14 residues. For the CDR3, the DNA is TGTGCCAGCAGCCAAGGGACAGGGCGCTACGAGCAGTACTTC. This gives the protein CASSQGTGRYEQYF.

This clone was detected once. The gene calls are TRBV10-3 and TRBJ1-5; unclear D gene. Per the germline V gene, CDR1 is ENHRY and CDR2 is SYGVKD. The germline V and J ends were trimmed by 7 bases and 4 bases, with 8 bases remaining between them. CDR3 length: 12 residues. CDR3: CAINSPNQPQHF. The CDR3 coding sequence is TGTGCCATCAATTCCCCTAATCAGCCCCAGCATTTT.

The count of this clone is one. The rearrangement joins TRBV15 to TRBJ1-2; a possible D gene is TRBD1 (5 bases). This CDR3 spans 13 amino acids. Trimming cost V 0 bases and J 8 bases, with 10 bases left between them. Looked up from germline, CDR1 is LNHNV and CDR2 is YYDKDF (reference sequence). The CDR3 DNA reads TGTGCCACCAGCAGAGACAGGGCGAACGGCTACACCTTC. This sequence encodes CATSRDRANGYTF.

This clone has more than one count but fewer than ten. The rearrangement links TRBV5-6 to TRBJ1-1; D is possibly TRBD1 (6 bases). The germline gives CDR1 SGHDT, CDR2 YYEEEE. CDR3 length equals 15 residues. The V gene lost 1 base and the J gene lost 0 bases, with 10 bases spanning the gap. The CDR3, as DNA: TGTGCCAGCAGCTTGAGACAGGCTCTGAACACTGAAGCTTTCTTT. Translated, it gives CASSLRQALNTEAFF.

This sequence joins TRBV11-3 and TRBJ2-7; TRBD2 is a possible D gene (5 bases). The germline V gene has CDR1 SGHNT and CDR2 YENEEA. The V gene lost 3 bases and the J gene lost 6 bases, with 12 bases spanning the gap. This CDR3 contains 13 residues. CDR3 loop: CASSLTPRAEQYF. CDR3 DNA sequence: TGTGCCAGCAGCTTGACACCGAGGGCCGAGCAGTACTTC.